What follows describes a single TCR beta chain. J gave up 1 base and V 4 bases, and 3 bases lay outside the gene matches. From germline, CDR1 is ENHRY and CDR2 SYGVKD. There are 14 residues in the CDR3. Here immunoSEQ multiplex PCR was the method, and the copy in TCRdb shows in-frame clones only, minus some. Among over 130,000 clones listed, approximately 88% were seen once. This record comes from a study of blood T cell repertoires in COVID-19. As for the study in general: COVID-19 samples, acute and convalescent, were from the United States, Italy and Spain. T cells, B-cell-depleted T cells, or PBMCs supplied cDNA or gDNA.

This receptor was taken from a human donor in a cohort sampled during active COVID-19. The material sequenced was peripheral blood. V is TRBV10-3 and J is TRBJ1-2; TRBD1 matches 7 bases. The chain's CDR3 is CAISGTGVNYGYTF. The CDR3 nucleotides read TGTGCCATCAGTGGTACAGGGGTTAACTATGGCTACACCTTC.